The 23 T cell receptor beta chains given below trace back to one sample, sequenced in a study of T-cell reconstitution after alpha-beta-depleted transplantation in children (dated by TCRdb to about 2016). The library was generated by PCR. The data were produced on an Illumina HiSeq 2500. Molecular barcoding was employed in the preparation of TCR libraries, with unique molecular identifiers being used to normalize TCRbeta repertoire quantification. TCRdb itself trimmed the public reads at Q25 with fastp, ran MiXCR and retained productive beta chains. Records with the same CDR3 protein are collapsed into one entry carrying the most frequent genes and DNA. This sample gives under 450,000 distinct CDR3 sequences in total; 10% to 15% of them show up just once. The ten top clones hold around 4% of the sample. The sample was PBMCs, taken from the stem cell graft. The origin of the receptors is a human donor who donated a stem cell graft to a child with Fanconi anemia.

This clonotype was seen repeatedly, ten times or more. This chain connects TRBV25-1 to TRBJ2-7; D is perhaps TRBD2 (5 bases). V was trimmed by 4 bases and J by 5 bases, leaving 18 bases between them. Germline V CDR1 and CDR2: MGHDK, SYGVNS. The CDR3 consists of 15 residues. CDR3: CASSAPSRSAHEQYF. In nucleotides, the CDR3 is TGTGCCAGCAGTGCCCCTAGCCGTTCGGCCCACGAGCAGTACTTC.

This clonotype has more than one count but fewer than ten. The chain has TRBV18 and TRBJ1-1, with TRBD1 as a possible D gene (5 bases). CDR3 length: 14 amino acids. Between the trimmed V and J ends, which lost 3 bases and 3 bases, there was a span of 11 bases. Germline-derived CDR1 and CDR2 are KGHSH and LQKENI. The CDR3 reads CASSPTDKDTEAFF. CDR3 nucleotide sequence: TGTGCCAGCTCACCGACAGATAAGGACACTGAAGCTTTCTTT. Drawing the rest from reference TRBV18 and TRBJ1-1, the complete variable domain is NAGVMQNPRHLVRRRGQEARLRCSPMKGHSHVYWYRQLPEEGLKFMVYLQKENIIDESGMPKERFSAEFPKEGPSILRIQQVVRGDSAAYFCASSPTDKDTEAFFGQGTRLTVV.

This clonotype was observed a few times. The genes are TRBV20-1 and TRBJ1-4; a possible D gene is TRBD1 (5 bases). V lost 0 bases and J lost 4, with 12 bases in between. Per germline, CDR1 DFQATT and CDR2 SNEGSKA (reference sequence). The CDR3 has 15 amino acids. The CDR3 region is CSARDLGQFNEKLFF. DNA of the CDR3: TGCAGTGCTAGAGATTTGGGGCAGTTTAATGAAAAACTGTTTTTT.

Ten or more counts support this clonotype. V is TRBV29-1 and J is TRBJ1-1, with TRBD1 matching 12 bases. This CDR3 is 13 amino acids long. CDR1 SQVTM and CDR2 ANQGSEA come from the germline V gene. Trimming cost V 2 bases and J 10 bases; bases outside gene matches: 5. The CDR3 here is CSVEFGTGGRAFF. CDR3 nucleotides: TGCAGCGTTGAATTCGGGACAGGGGGCCGAGCTTTCTTT.

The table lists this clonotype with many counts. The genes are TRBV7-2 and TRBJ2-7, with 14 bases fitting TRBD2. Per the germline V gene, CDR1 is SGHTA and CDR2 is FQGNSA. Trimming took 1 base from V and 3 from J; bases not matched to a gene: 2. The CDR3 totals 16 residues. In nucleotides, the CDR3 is TGTGCCAGCAGCTTAGGACTAGCGGGGGGGCTCTACGAGCAGTACTTC. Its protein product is CASSLGLAGGLYEQYF.

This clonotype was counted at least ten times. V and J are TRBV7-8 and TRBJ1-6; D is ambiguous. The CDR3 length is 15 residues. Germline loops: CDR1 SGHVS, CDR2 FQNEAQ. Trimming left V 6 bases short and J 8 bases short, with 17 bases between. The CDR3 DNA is TGTGCCAGCAGTCCCACCGCGGGGTTGTATTCACCCCTCCACTTT. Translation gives CASSPTAGLYSPLHF. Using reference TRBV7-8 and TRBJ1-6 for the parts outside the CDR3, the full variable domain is GAGVSQSPRYKVAKRGQDVALRCDPISGHVSLFWYQQALGQGPEFLTYFQNEAQLDKSGLPSDRFFAERPEGSVSTLKIQRTQQEDSAVYLCASSPTAGLYSPLHFGNGTRLTVT.

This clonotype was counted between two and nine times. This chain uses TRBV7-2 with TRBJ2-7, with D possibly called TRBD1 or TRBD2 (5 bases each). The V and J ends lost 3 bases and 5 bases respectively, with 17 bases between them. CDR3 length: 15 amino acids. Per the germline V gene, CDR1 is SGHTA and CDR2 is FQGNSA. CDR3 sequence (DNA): TGTGCCAGCAGCTTTCAGGGAAACCGGCGGGACGAGCAGTACGTC. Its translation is CASSFQGNRRDEQYV.

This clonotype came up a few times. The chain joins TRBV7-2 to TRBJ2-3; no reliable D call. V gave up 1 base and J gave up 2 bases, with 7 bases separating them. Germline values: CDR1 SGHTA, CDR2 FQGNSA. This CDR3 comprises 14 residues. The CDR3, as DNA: TGTGCCAGCAGCTTAGGTCCTCTCACAGATACGCAGTATTTT. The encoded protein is CASSLGPLTDTQYF.

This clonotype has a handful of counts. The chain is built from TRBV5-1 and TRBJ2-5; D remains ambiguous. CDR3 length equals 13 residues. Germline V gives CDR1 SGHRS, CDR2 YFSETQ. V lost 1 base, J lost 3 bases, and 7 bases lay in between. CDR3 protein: CASSLHQKETQYF. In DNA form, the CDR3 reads TGCGCCAGCAGCTTGCATCAAAAAGAGACCCAGTACTTC.

Here the CDR3 DNA reads TGTGCCAGCAGAGGTGGGAACACAGATACGCAGTATTTT. Its translation: CASRGGNTDTQYF. The V and J genes are TRBV2 and TRBJ2-3; D is undetermined. Germline-derived CDR1 and CDR2 are SNHLY and FYNNEI. The CDR3 extends over 13 amino acids. The ends were cut back, 6 bases at V and 2 bases at J, with 9 bases in the middle.

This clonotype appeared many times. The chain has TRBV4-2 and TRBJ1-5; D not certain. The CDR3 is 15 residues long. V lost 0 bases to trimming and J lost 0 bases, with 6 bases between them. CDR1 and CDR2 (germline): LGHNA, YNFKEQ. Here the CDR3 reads CASSQDNLSNQPQHF. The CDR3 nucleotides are TGTGCCAGCAGCCAAGATAACCTTAGCAATCAGCCCCAGCATTTT.

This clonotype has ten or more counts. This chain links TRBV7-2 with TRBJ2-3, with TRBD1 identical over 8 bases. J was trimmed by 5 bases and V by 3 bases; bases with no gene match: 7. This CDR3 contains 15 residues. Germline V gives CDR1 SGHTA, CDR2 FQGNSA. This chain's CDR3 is CASSFRGTGRDTQYF. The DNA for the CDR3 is TGTGCCAGCAGCTTTAGAGGGACAGGCAGAGATACGCAGTATTTT.

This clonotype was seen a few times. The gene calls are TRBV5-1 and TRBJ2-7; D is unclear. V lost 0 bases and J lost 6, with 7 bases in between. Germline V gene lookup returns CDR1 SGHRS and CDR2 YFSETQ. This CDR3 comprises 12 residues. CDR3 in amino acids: CASSLATSEQYF. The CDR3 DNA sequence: TGCGCCAGCAGCTTGGCGACCTCCGAGCAGTACTTC.

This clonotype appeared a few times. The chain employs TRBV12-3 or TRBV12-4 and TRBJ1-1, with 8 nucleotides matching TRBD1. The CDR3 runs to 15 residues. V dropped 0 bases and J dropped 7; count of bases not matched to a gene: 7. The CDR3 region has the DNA TGTGCCAGCAGTTTAGCGCGGACAGGGAGGATTGAAGCTTTCTTT. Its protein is CASSLARTGRIEAFF.

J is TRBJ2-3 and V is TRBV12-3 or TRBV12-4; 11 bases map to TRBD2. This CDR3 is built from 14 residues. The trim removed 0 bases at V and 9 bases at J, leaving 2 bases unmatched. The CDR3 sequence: CASSLASGGATQYF. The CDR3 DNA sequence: TGTGCCAGCAGTTTAGCTAGCGGGGGGGCGACGCAGTATTTT.

The CDR3 sequence: CSARDSTGNTIYF. Here the CDR3 DNA reads TGCAGTGCTAGAGATAGTACAGGAAACACCATATATTTT. The J gene is TRBJ1-3, the V gene TRBV20-1; D not resolved. Germline CDR1 and CDR2: DFQATT and SNEGSKA (reference sequence). V was pared by 0 bases and J by 4 bases, with 7 bases between. This CDR3 contains 13 residues.

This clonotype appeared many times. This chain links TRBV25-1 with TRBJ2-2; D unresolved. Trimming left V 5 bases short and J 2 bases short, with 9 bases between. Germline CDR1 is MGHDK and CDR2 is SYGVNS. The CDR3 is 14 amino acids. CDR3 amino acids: CASSLDFNTGELFF. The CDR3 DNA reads TGTGCCAGCAGTCTCGACTTTAACACCGGGGAGCTGTTTTTT.

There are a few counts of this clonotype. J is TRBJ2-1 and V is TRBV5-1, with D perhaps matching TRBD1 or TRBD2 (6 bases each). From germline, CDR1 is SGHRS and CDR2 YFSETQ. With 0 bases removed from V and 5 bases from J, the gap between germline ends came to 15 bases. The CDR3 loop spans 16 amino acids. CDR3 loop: CASSLGGAELHNEQFF. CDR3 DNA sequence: TGCGCCAGCAGCTTGGGGGGGGCGGAACTCCACAATGAGCAGTTCTTC.

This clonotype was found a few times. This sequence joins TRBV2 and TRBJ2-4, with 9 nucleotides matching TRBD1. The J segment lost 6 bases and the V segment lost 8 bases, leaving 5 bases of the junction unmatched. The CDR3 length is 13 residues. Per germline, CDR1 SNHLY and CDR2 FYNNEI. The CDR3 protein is CASDETGGNIQYF. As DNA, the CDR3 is TGTGCCAGCGATGAGACAGGGGGAAACATTCAGTACTTC. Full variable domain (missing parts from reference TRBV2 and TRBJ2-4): EPEVTQTPSHQVTQMGQEVILRCVPISNHLYFYWYRQILGQKVEFLVSFYNNEISEKSEIFDDQFSVERPDGSNFTLKIRSTKLEDSAMYFCASDETGGNIQYFGAGTRLSVL.

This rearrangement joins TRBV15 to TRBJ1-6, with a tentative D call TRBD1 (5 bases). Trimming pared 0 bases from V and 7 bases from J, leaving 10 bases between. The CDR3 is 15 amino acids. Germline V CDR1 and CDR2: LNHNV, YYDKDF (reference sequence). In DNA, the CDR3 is TGTGCCACCAGCAGAGACTTGGGGGTAAATTCACCCCTCCACTTT. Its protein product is CATSRDLGVNSPLHF.

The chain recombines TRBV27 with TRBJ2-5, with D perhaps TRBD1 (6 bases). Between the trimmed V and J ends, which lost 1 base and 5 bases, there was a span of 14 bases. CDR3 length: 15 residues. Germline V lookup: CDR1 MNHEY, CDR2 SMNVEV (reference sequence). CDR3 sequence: CASSLFLTGTETQYF. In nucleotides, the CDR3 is TGTGCCAGCAGTTTATTTCTCACAGGGACGGAGACCCAGTACTTC.

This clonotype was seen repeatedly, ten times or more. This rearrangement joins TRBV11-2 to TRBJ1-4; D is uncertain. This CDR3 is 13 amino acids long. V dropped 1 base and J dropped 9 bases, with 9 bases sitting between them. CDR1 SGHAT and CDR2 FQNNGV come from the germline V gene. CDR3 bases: TGTGCCAGCAGCTTAGGGAACGGGCAAAAACTGTTTTTT. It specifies CASSLGNGQKLFF.

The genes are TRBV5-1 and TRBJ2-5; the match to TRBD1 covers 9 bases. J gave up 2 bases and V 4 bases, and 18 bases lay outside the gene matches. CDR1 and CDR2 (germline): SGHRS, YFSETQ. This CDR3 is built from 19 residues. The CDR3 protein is CASSLPPQFTGTGQETQYF. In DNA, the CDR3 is TGCGCCAGCAGCCTCCCGCCCCAGTTTACCGGGACAGGGCAAGAGACCCAGTACTTC.